This is a list of T cell receptor beta chains from one sample in a study of beta chain features in type 1 diabetes. The assay was immunoSEQ multiplex PCR, and TCRdb's table has in-frame clones only and misses some. The table records some 130,000 clones, around 10% of them present only once. The sample comprised central memory CD4+ T cells from blood. The receptors shown here come from a man aged 30-40 years with type 1 diabetes. Each CDR3 is given with its conserved first and last residue. A D gene is named only where the DNA matches it firmly. Only some rows state a clone size, as once, few, many or a class for expanded clones.

clone size,V gene,D gene,J gene,CDR3 protein,CDR3 DNA
.,TRBV10-3,.,TRBJ2-3,CATEGDTDTQYF,TGTGCCACCGAGGGTGATACAGATACGCAGTATTTT
.,TRBV4-2,.,TRBJ2-7,CASSPTGFYEQYF,TGTGCCAGCAGCCCTACAGGGTTCTACGAGCAGTACTTC
few,TRBV2,TRBD1,TRBJ2-7,CASVRGLPYEQYF,TGTGCCAGCGTCAGGGGGCTCCCCTACGAGCAGTACTTC
.,TRBV5-1,TRBD1,TRBJ1-1,CASSLVGTGGPNTEAFF,TGCGCCAGCAGCTTGGTGGGGACAGGGGGCCCGAACACTGAAGCTTTCTTT
few,TRBV6-1,TRBD1,TRBJ1-5,CASTMNRGGQPQHF,TGTGCCAGCACGATGAACAGGGGAGGTCAGCCCCAGCATTTT
.,TRBV28,.,TRBJ2-3,CASSSPASGTDTQYF,TGTGCCAGCAGTTCCCCGGCTAGCGGCACAGATACGCAGTATTTT
.,TRBV28,TRBD2,TRBJ2-7,CATELAGDEQYF,TGTGCCACGGAACTAGCGGGGGACGAGCAGTACTTC
.,TRBV5-1,TRBD1,TRBJ2-7,CASSTGQGGANEQYF,TGCGCCAGCAGCACCGGACAGGGTGGGGCCAACGAGCAGTACTTC
few,TRBV6-5,TRBD1,TRBJ2-3,CASSLSGQDTDTQYF,TGTGCCAGCAGCCTCTCAGGACAGGACACAGATACGCAGTATTTT
few,TRBV5-4,.,TRBJ1-6,CASSLEQGSYNSPLHF,TGTGCCAGCAGCCTGGAACAGGGCTCCTATAATTCACCCCTCCACTTT
.,TRBV2,TRBD2,TRBJ2-1,CASSSSTSGEQFF,TGTGCCAGCAGCAGCTCAACTAGCGGTGAGCAGTTCTTC
few,TRBV28,TRBD1,TRBJ1-1,CASTLGQGGSEAFF,TGTGCCAGCACCCTGGGACAGGGAGGATCTGAAGCTTTCTTT
few,TRBV5-1,.,TRBJ1-6,CASSFEGGWSPLHF,TGCGCCAGCAGCTTTGAAGGGGGTTGGTCACCCCTCCACTTT
few,TRBV9,TRBD2,TRBJ2-3,CASSVGGTRADTQYF,TGTGCCAGCAGCGTAGGCGGGACTAGGGCAGATACGCAGTATTTT
.,TRBV30,.,TRBJ1-5,CAWSRVRDNQPQHF,TGTGCCTGGAGTAGGGTCAGGGACAATCAGCCCCAGCATTTT
few,TRBV11-3,.,TRBJ1-1,CASSLSGRNTEAFF,TGTGCCAGCAGCTTAAGTGGCAGGAACACTGAAGCTTTCTTT
few,TRBV18,.,TRBJ1-6,CASSPSGRENSPLHF,TGTGCCAGCTCACCATCCGGACGGGAAAATTCACCCCTCCACTTT
few,TRBV6-1,.,TRBJ1-2,CASSEQLGAGGYTF,TGTGCCAGCAGTGAACAGCTGGGGGCGGGTGGCTACACCTTC
few,TRBV28,.,TRBJ2-7,CASSQGQTRHEQYF,TGTGCCAGCAGCCAGGGACAGACTAGGCACGAGCAGTACTTC
.,TRBV5-4,.,TRBJ2-5,CATRAGETQYF,TGTGCCACTAGAGCAGGGGAGACCCAGTACTTC
.,TRBV28,TRBD2,TRBJ2-5,CASSPAGDQETQYF,TGTGCCAGCAGCCCAGCGGGGGACCAAGAGACCCAGTACTTC
few,TRBV27,TRBD1,TRBJ1-6,CASSPGTDKPGSPLHF,TGTGCCAGCAGTCCTGGGACAGACAAACCAGGATCACCCCTCCACTTT
.,TRBV5-1,.,TRBJ2-3,CASSLTVRGTDTQYF,TGCGCCAGCAGCTTGACTGTACGGGGCACAGATACGCAGTATTTT
.,TRBV5-1,TRBD1,TRBJ1-2,CASSLGQGTYGYTF,TGCGCCAGCAGCTTGGGACAGGGGACCTATGGCTACACCTTC
few,TRBV7-3,TRBD2,TRBJ2-2,CASSPQTSVTGELFF,TGTGCCAGCAGCCCCCAGACTAGCGTCACCGGGGAGCTGTTTTTT
.,TRBV10-2,TRBD1,TRBJ1-4,CASSRTGDREKLFF,TGCGCCAGCAGTCGGACAGGGGATCGTGAAAAACTGTTTTTT
few,TRBV6-1,.,TRBJ2-4,CASSPQVIQYF,TGTGCCAGCAGCCCACAGGTCATTCAGTACTTC
few,TRBV2,TRBD1,TRBJ2-7,CASTRDSDYEQYF,TGTGCCAGCACCCGGGACAGCGACTACGAGCAGTACTTC
.,TRBV4-3,.,TRBJ2-2,CASSQGPGSGELFF,TGCGCCAGCAGCCAAGGTCCGGGTTCCGGGGAGCTGTTTTTT
.,TRBV14,.,TRBJ2-7,CASSQDTTSWGVGYEQYF,TGTGCCAGCAGCCAAGATACCACCAGTTGGGGAGTCGGCTACGAGCAGTACTTC
few,TRBV6-1,.,TRBJ2-3,CASSARGDTQYF,TGTGCCAGCAGTGCCCGGGGGGATACGCAGTATTTT
few,TRBV30,TRBD1,TRBJ2-7,CAWSRGTVTYEQYF,TGTGCCTGGAGTAGAGGGACAGTAACCTACGAGCAGTACTTC
few,TRBV6-1,.,TRBJ2-7,CASSEAPGNYYEQYF,TGTGCCAGCAGTGAAGCGCCGGGGAACTATTACGAGCAGTACTTC
.,TRBV18,TRBD1,TRBJ2-2,CASSLWQGDNTGELFF,TGTGCCAGCTCACTGTGGCAGGGGGATAACACCGGGGAGCTGTTTTTT
.,TRBV5-1,.,TRBJ2-1,CASSLASDYNEQFF,TGCGCCAGCAGCTTAGCGTCAGATTACAATGAGCAGTTCTTC
once,TRBV10-3,.,TRBJ1-4,CAISESTSGELFF,TGTGCCATCAGTGAGTCAACGTCGGGGGAACTGTTTTTT
few,TRBV6-6,TRBD1,TRBJ2-4,CASSYTGGMGNIQYF,TGTGCCAGCAGTTACACAGGGGGGATGGGAAACATTCAGTACTTC
.,TRBV9,TRBD1,TRBJ2-7,CASSPSGQGGSYEQYF,TGTGCCAGCAGCCCTTCCGGACAGGGTGGCTCCTACGAGCAGTACTTC
.,TRBV6-5,.,TRBJ1-1,CASRAERTSEAFF,TGTGCCAGCAGGGCAGAGCGTACCTCTGAAGCTTTCTTT
.,TRBV5-8,TRBD1,TRBJ2-1,CASSLQGSSYNEQFF,TGTGCCAGCAGCTTACAGGGGAGCTCCTACAATGAGCAGTTCTTC
.,TRBV4-1,.,TRBJ2-3,CASSQGGAESTDTQYF,TGCGCCAGCAGCCAAGGTGGAGCCGAGAGCACAGATACGCAGTATTTT
.,TRBV7-3,TRBD1,TRBJ2-3,CASSLGQGVRTDTQYF,TGTGCCAGCAGCTTAGGGCAGGGGGTAAGGACAGATACGCAGTATTTT